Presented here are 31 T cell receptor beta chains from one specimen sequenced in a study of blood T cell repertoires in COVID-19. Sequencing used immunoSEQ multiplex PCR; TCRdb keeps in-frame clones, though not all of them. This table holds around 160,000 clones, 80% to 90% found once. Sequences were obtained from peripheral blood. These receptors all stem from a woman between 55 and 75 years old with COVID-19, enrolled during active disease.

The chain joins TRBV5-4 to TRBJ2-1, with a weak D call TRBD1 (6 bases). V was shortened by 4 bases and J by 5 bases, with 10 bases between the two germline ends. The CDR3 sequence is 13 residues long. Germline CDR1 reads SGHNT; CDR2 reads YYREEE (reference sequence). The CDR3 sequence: CASSLDSHNEQFF. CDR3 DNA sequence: TGTGCCAGCAGCCTGGACAGCCACAATGAGCAGTTCTTC.

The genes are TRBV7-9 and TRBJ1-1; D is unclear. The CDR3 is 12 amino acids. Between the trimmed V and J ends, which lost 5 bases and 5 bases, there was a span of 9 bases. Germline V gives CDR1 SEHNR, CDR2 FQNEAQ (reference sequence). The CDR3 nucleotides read TGTGCCAGCAGCCCATTCCGGACTGAAGCTTTCTTT. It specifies CASSPFRTEAFF.

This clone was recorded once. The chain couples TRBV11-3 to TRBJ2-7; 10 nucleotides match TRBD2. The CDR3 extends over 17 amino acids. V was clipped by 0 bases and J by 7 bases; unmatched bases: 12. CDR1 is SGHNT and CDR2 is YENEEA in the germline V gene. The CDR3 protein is CASSLDRVAGGPWEQYF. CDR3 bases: TGTGCCAGCAGCTTAGATCGAGTAGCGGGGGGTCCGTGGGAGCAGTACTTC.

In DNA, the CDR3 is TGTGCCAGCAGCTTTGGGGCCCCATACAATGAGCAGTTCTTC. Translation gives CASSFGAPYNEQFF. The rearrangement joins TRBV7-8 to TRBJ2-1; the D gene is possibly TRBD1 (5 bases). The V end lost 3 bases, the J end lost 4 bases, and 10 bases lay between the germline ends. Germline values: CDR1 SGHVS, CDR2 FQNEAQ. The CDR3 length is 14 residues.

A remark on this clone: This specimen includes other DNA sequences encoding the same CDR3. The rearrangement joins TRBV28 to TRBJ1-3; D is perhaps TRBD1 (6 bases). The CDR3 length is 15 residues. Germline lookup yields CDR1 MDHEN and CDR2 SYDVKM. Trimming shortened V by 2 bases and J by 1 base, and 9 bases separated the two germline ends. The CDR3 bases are TGTGCCAGCAGTTTACCCCAGGGGTCTGGAAACACCATATATTTT. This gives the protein CASSLPQGSGNTIYF.

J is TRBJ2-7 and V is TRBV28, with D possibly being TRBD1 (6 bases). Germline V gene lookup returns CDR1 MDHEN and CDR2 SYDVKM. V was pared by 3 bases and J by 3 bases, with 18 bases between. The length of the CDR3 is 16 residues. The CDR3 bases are TGTGCCAGCAGTTTGCCGGACAGATTCGGGGACTACGAGCAGTACTTC. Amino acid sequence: CASSLPDRFGDYEQYF.

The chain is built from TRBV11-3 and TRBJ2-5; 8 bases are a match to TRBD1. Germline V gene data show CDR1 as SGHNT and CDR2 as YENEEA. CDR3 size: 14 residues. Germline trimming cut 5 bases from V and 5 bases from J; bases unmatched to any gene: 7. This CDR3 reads CASSPTGVGETQYF. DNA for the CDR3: TGTGCCAGCAGCCCGACAGGGGTTGGGGAGACCCAGTACTTC.

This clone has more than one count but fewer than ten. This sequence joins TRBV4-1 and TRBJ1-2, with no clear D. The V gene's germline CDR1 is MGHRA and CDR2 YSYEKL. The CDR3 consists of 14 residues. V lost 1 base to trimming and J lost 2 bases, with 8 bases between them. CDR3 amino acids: CASSQVGGNYGYTF. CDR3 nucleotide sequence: TGCGCCAGCAGCCAAGTGGGCGGGAACTATGGCTACACCTTC.

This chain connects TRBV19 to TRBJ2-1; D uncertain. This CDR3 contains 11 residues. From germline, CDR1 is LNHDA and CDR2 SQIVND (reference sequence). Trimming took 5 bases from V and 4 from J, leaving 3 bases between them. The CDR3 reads CASSLYNEQFF. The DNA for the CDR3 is TGTGCCAGTAGTCTTTACAATGAGCAGTTCTTC.

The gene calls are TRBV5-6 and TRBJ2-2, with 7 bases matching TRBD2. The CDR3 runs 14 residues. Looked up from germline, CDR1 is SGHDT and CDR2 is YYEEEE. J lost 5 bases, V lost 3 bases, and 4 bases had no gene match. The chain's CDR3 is CASSWGTKTGELFF. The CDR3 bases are TGTGCCAGCAGCTGGGGGACTAAGACCGGGGAGCTGTTTTTT.

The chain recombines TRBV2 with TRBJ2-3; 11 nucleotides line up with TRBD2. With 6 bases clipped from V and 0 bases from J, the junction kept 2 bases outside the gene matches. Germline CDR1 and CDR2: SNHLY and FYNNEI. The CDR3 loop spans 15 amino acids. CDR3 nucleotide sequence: TGTGCCAGCAGGACTAGCGGGGCTAGCACAGATACGCAGTATTTT. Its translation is CASRTSGASTDTQYF.

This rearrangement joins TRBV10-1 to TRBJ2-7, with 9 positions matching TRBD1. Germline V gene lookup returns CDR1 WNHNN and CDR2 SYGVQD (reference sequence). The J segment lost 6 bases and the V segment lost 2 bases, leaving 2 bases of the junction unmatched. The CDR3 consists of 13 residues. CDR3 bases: TGCGCCAGCAGTGAGACAGGGGGCTCCGAGCAGTACTTC. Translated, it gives CASSETGGSEQYF.

CDR3 residues: CASSAIGSGTDTQYF. The CDR3 DNA sequence: TGTGCCAGCAGCGCGATAGGAAGCGGCACAGATACGCAGTATTTT. The rearrangement joins TRBV2 to TRBJ2-3; no definite D call. The CDR3 contains 15 residues. The germline V gene has CDR1 SNHLY and CDR2 FYNNEI. The V end was cut by 6 bases, the J end by 1 base, with 14 bases between.

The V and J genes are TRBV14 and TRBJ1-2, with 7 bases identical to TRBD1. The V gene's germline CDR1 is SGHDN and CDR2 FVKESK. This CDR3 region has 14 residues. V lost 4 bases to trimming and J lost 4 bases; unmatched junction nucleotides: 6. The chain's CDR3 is CASSRDRAGYGYTF. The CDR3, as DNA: TGTGCCAGCAGCCGCGACAGGGCAGGCTATGGCTACACCTTC.

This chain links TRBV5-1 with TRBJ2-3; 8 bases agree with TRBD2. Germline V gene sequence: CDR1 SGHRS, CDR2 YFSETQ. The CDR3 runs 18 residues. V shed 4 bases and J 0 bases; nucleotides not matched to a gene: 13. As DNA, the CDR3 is TGCGCCAGCAGCCCGGTGCTTGGAGCGGGGGATAGCACAGATACGCAGTATTTT. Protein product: CASSPVLGAGDSTDTQYF.

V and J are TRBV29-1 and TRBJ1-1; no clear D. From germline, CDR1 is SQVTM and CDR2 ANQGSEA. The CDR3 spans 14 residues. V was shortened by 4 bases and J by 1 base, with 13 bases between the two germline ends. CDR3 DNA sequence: TGCAGCGTTGTGTCAGGAAGTTCGAACACTGAAGCTTTCTTT. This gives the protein CSVVSGSSNTEAFF.

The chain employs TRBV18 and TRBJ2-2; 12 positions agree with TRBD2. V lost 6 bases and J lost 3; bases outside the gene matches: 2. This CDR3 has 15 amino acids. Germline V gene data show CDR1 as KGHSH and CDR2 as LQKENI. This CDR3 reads CASSGLAGYTGELFF. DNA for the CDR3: TGTGCCAGCTCCGGACTAGCGGGGTACACCGGGGAGCTGTTTTTT.

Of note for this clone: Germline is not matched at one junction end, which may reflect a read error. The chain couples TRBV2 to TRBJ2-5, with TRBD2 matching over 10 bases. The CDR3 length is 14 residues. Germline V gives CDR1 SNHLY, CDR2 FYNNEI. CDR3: CASSKAGGEETQYF. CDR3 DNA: TGTGCCAGCAGTAAAGCGGGGGGGGAAGAGACCCAGTACTTC.

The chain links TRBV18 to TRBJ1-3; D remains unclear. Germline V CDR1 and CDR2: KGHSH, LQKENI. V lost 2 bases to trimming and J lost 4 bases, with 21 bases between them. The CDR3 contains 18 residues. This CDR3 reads CASSPNLGRGNGGNTIYF. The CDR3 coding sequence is TGTGCCAGCTCACCAAACCTTGGCAGAGGCAACGGGGGAAACACCATATATTTT.

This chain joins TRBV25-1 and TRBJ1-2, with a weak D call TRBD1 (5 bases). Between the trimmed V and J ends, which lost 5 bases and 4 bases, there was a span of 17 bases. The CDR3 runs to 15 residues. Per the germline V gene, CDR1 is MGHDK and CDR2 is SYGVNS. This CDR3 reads CASSSNVGEAYGYTF. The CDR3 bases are TGTGCCAGCAGTTCGAACGTAGGGGAGGCCTATGGCTACACCTTC.

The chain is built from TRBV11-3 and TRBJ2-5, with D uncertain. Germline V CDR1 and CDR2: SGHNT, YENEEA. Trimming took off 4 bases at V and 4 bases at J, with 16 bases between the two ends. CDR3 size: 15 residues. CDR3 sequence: CASSSSPSGGETQYF. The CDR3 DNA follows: TGTGCCAGCAGCTCGTCCCCCTCGGGTGGAGAGACCCAGTACTTC.

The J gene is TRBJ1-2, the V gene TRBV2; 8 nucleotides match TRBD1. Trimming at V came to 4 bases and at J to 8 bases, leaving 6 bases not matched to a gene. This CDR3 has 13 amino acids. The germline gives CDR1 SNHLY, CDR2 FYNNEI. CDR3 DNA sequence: TGTGCCAGCAGTGTACAACAGGGGGACGGCTACACCTTC. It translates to CASSVQQGDGYTF.

The CDR3 bases are TGTGCCAGCAGTCGAGGACAGGTCTACGAGCAGTACTTC. Protein product: CASSRGQVYEQYF. The V call is TRBV12-3 or TRBV12-4, the J call TRBJ2-7; 7 nucleotides match TRBD1. V shed 5 bases and J 3 bases; nucleotides not matched to a gene: 4. CDR3 size: 13 residues.

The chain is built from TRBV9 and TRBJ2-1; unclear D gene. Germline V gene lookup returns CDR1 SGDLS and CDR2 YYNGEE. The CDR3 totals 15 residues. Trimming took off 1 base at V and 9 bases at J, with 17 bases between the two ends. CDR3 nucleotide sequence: TGTGCCAGCAGCGTATCCGGTATCTCGGTGAGTGAGCAGTTCTTC. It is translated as CASSVSGISVSEQFF. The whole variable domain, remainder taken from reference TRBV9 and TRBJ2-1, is DSGVTQTPKHLITATGQRVTLRCSPRSGDLSVYWYQQSLDQGLQFLIQYYNGEERAKGNILERFSAQQFPDLHSELNLSSLELGDSALYFCASSVSGISVSEQFFGPGTRLTVL.

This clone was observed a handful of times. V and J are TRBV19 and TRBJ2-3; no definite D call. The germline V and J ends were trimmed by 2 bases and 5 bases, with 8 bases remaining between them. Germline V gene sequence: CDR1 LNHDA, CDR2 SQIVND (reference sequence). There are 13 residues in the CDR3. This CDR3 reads CASSITVGDTQYF. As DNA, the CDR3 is TGTGCCAGTAGTATAACAGTGGGAGATACGCAGTATTTT.

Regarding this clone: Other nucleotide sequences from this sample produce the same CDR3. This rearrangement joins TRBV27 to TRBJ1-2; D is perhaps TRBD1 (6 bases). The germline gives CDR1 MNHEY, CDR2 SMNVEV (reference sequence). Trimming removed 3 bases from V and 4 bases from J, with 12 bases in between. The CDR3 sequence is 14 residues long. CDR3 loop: CASSLSTGFYGYTF. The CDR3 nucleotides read TGTGCCAGCAGTTTGTCAACAGGGTTCTATGGCTACACCTTC.

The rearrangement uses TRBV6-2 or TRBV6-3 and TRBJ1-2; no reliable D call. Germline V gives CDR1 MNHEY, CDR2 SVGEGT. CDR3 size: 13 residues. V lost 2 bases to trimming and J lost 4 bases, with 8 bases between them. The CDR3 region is CASSYEGSYGYTF. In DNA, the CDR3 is TGTGCCAGCAGTTACGAGGGCTCCTATGGCTACACCTTC.

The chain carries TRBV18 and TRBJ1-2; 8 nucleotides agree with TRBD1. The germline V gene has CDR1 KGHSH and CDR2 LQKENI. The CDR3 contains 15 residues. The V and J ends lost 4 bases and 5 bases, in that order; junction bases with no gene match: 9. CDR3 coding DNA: TGTGCCAGCTCACGCCGGACAGGGAATCTGTATGGCTACACCTTC. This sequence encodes CASSRRTGNLYGYTF.

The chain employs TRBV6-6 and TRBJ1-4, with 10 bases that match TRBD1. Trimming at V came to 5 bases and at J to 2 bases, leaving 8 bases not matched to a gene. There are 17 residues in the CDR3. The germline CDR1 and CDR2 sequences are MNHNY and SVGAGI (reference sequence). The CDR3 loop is CASSPPPGQGTNEKLFF. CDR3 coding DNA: TGTGCCAGCAGTCCACCCCCGGGACAGGGGACTAATGAAAAACTGTTTTTT.

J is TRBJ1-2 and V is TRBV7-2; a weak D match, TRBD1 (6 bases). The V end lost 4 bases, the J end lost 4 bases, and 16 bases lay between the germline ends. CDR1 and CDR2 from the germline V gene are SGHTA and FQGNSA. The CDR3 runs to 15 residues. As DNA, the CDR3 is TGTGCCAGCAGCTCCGGGGGGGGCGCGGGCTATGGCTACACCTTC. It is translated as CASSSGGGAGYGYTF.

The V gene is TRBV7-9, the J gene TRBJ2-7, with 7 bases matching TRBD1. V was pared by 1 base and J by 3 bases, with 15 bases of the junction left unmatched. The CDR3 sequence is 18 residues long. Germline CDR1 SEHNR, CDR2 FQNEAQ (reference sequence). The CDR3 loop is CASSLGDRDSHVGYEQYF. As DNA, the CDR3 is TGTGCCAGCAGCTTAGGTGACCGGGACAGCCATGTCGGCTACGAGCAGTACTTC.